One and the same sample provided the 14 T cell receptor beta chains below, sequenced in a study of T cell responses to AZD1222 COVID-19 vaccine. Data came from immunoSEQ multiplex PCR; TCRdb stores just in-frame clones and leaves some out. Altogether 95,000 to 100,000 clones are present, almost 90% being singletons, with the ten largest covering roughly 25%. Here the sequenced sample was peripheral blood, taken on day 0 of AZD1222 vaccination. These receptors all stem from an adult in good health.

CDR3 protein: CASSLAVGLLAGFNEQFF. In nucleotides, the CDR3 is TGCGCCAGCAGCTTGGCCGTTGGTTTGTTAGCGGGATTCAATGAGCAGTTCTTC. This sequence joins TRBV5-1 and TRBJ2-1; 8 bases match TRBD2. Germline V gives CDR1 SGHRS, CDR2 YFSETQ. Germline trimming cut 0 bases from V and 6 bases from J; bases unmatched to any gene: 14. CDR3 length: 18 amino acids.

This rearrangement joins TRBV9 to TRBJ2-3; D ambiguous. The germline CDR1 and CDR2 sequences are SGDLS and YYNGEE. The CDR3 is made up of 13 amino acids. V was pared by 2 bases and J by 1 base, with 5 bases between. The CDR3 region is CASSVQRTDTQYF. CDR3 nucleotide sequence: TGTGCCAGCAGCGTCCAGCGCACAGATACGCAGTATTTT.

V and J are TRBV7-2 and TRBJ2-7, with 12 bases identical to TRBD2. This CDR3 comprises 18 residues. Germline V gives CDR1 SGHTA, CDR2 FQGNSA. J lost 0 bases, V lost 1 base, and 7 bases had no gene match. In DNA, the CDR3 is TGTGCCAGCAGCTTAGGTGGGACTAGCGGGTTTACCTCCTACGAGCAGTACTTC. Its protein is CASSLGGTSGFTSYEQYF.

V and J are TRBV3-1 (or the pseudogene TRBV3-2) and TRBJ1-1, with 8 bases aligning to TRBD1. Germline assignment: CDR1 LGHDT and CDR2 YNNKEL (reference sequence). The CDR3 totals 14 residues. V shed 4 bases, J shed 6 bases, and the junction held 7 bases outside the gene matches. CDR3 DNA sequence: TGTGCCAGCAGCCCCCTTCAGGGGGCCCCTGAAGCTTTCTTT. Protein sequence: CASSPLQGAPEAFF.

The rearrangement joins TRBV19 to TRBJ2-2; 7 nucleotides agree with TRBD1. The CDR3 loop spans 12 amino acids. The ends lost 10 bases at V and 5 bases at J; junction bases unmatched: 4. CDR1 and CDR2 (germline): LNHDA, SQIVND (reference sequence). Here the CDR3 reads CATSQGTGELFF. CDR3 sequence (DNA): TGTGCCACATCACAGGGGACCGGGGAGCTGTTTTTT.

J is TRBJ2-6 and V is TRBV2, with D uncertain. The CDR3 extends over 16 amino acids. V was cut by 6 bases and J by 0 bases, with 12 bases left in between. Per the germline V gene, CDR1 is SNHLY and CDR2 is FYNNEI. The CDR3 nucleotides read TGTGCCAGCAGCGCCCAAGCTCCCTCTGGGGCCAACGTCCTGACTTTC. This encodes CASSAQAPSGANVLTF.

The chain links TRBV7-9 to TRBJ2-1; a possible D gene is TRBD2 (6 bases). The V end lost 5 bases, the J end lost 8 bases, and 22 bases lay between the germline ends. The CDR3 has 16 amino acids. Per the germline V gene, CDR1 is SEHNR and CDR2 is FQNEAQ (reference sequence). The CDR3: CASSIRGTGERDEQFF. The DNA for the CDR3 is TGTGCCAGCAGCATACGCGGCACGGGAGAGAGGGATGAGCAGTTCTTC.

This chain joins TRBV19 and TRBJ1-2; a weak D match, TRBD1 (5 bases). The V end was cut by 8 bases, the J end by 3 bases, with 16 bases between. This CDR3 has 14 residues. Germline V lookup: CDR1 LNHDA, CDR2 SQIVND (reference sequence). CDR3 nucleotides: TGTGCCAGTGATCTTGGCAGGGACTACTATGGCTACACCTTC. Encoded protein: CASDLGRDYYGYTF.

The chain employs TRBV7-2 and TRBJ2-1; possibly TRBD2 for D (6 bases). The CDR3 has 15 residues. V dropped 4 bases and J dropped 2 bases, with 12 bases sitting between them. Germline values: CDR1 SGHTA, CDR2 FQGNSA. CDR3 sequence (DNA): TGTGCCAGCAGCTCCCGACTAGGGACCTACAATGAGCAGTTCTTC. It yields the protein CASSSRLGTYNEQFF.

The rearrangement uses TRBV2 and TRBJ2-5, with 8 nucleotides matching TRBD2. Looked up from germline, CDR1 is SNHLY and CDR2 is FYNNEI. The CDR3 contains 15 residues. V gave up 7 bases and J gave up 4 bases; unmatched junction bases: 11. CDR3 in amino acids: CASIGREGRGETQYF. CDR3 in DNA: TGTGCCAGCATTGGCCGGGAGGGGAGGGGAGAGACCCAGTACTTC.

The DNA for the CDR3 is TGTGCCAGCAGCAAACTAGCACCAGCGAACACCGGGGAGCTGTTTTTT. Translated, it gives CASSKLAPANTGELFF. V is TRBV7-2 and J is TRBJ2-2, with a weak D call TRBD2 (6 bases). CDR3 length equals 16 residues. Between the trimmed V and J ends, which lost 5 bases and 0 bases, there was a span of 13 bases. Germline CDR1 is SGHTA and CDR2 is FQGNSA.

This sequence joins TRBV11-2 and TRBJ2-1; tentatively, D is TRBD2 (5 bases). Deletions cut 0 bases from V and 12 bases from J, with 12 bases between. Germline V gene data show CDR1 as SGHAT and CDR2 as FQNNGV. This CDR3 comprises 13 residues. The CDR3: CASSLDLEVGQFF. The CDR3, as DNA: TGTGCCAGCAGCTTAGATCTGGAGGTTGGGCAGTTCTTC.

The chain employs TRBV7-2 and TRBJ2-1, with D possibly being TRBD1 or TRBD2 (5 bases each). CDR1 SGHTA and CDR2 FQGNSA come from the germline V gene. Between the trimmed V and J ends, which lost 5 bases and 2 bases, there was a span of 13 bases. The CDR3 covers 15 residues. CDR3 protein: CASSPGTRTYNEQFF. CDR3 nucleotide sequence: TGTGCCAGCAGCCCCGGGACGCGAACCTACAATGAGCAGTTCTTC. Complete variable domain (other parts from reference TRBV7-2 and TRBJ2-1): GAGVSQSPSNKVTEKGKDVELRCDPISGHTALYWYRQSLGQGLEFLIYFQGNSAPDKSGLPSDRFSAERTGGSVSTLTIQRTQQEDSAVYLCASSPGTRTYNEQFFGPGTRLTVL.

The chain combines TRBV18 with TRBJ2-5, with 11 nucleotides matching TRBD2. Germline trimming cut 3 bases from V and 2 bases from J; bases unmatched to any gene: 5. Germline CDR1 is KGHSH and CDR2 is LQKENI. The CDR3 has 16 amino acids. The CDR3: CASSPARLAGQETQYF. The CDR3 DNA reads as TGTGCCAGCTCACCGGCTAGACTAGCGGGGCAAGAGACCCAGTACTTC.